This TCR beta chain stems from a study of shared T cell receptors in the human thymus. The CDR3 runs to 16 residues. Unmatched junction bases numbered 7, after V lost 4 bases and J lost 8 bases. The V gene's germline CDR1 is SNHLY and CDR2 FYNNEI. This clone occurred a few times. Method: immunoSEQ multiplex PCR; TCRdb's copy keeps in-frame clones and lacks some. The sample contains about 660,000 clones, over 75% of which appear only once. These data were likewise used in another study, on human thymus T cells. That source adds: Having surgery to correct congenital heart defects, healthy Finnish infants acted as the donors. It was from resections taken during corrective heart surgery that the thymus tissue came. Apparent skewing of V and J gene usage characterized both thymic and blood repertoires. In unrelated individuals, thymic repertoires overlapped highly, according to related research.

Sequencing was performed on thymocytes. The sequence came from a boy under two years old with a congenital heart defect. The gene calls are TRBV2 and TRBJ2-1, with TRBD2 matching 14 bases. This CDR3 is CASSARTSGRSDEQFF. The CDR3 coding sequence is TGTGCCAGCAGTGCTAGGACTAGCGGGAGGAGCGATGAGCAGTTCTTC.